The rows below give T cell receptor beta chains drawn from one sample of a study of cytomegalovirus exposure and HLA in healthy donors. Sequenced by immunoSEQ multiplex PCR; TCRdb stores in-frame clones only, minus some. The sample has approximately 110,000 clones; around two thirds are singletons. The sample was PBMCs. Every receptor here comes from a woman in her thirties or forties in good health and CMV-seropositive. Both conserved end residues are part of each CDR3. D genes are given only for firm matches. Clone size is shown for a subset of rows, as once, few, many or a class of expanded clone.

size,D,V,length,J,CDR3,DNA
.,.,TRBV5-6,13,TRBJ2-7,CASSLERAYEQYF,TGTGCCAGCAGCTTGGAGAGGGCCTACGAGCAGTACTTC
.,TRBD1,TRBV5-4,15,TRBJ2-4,CASSFRDRGKNIQYF,TGTGCCAGCAGCTTTCGGGACAGGGGCAAAAACATTCAGTACTTC
few,.,TRBV10-3,16,TRBJ2-7,CATSSGTLGSSYEQYF,TGTGCCACCAGTTCAGGGACTCTGGGGAGCTCCTACGAGCAGTACTTC
.,TRBD2,TRBV2,15,TRBJ2-5,CASSASLAGEETQYF,TGTGCCAGCAGTGCCTCACTAGCGGGGGAAGAGACCCAGTACTTC
.,.,TRBV7-2,12,TRBJ1-1,CASSSRREKAFF,TGTGCCAGCAGTTCACGCCGGGAAAAAGCTTTCTTT
few,.,TRBV13,14,TRBJ2-3,CATNPGGRSDTQYF,TGTGCCACCAACCCGGGGGGCCGATCGGATACGCAGTATTTT
.,.,TRBV20-1,11,TRBJ1-1,CSARQGTEAFF,TGCAGTGCTAGGCAGGGCACTGAAGCTTTCTTT
.,TRBD2,TRBV7-8,16,TRBJ2-3,CASSGGIAGSTDTQYF,TGTGCCAGCTCCGGAGGAATAGCGGGGAGCACAGATACGCAGTATTTT
.,TRBD1,TRBV9,15,TRBJ1-1,CASSGAGGAVTEAFF,TGTGCCAGCAGCGGCGCAGGGGGCGCGGTCACTGAAGCTTTCTTT
.,TRBD1,TRBV11-2,15,TRBJ1-1,CASSLTGGLNTEAFF,TGTGCCAGCAGCTTGACAGGGGGCTTGAACACTGAAGCTTTCTTT
.,.,TRBV11-2,16,TRBJ1-4,CASSLTRGPTNEKLFF,TGTGCCAGCAGCCTCACCAGAGGCCCAACTAATGAAAAACTGTTTTTT
.,TRBD1,TRBV18,15,TRBJ2-3,CASSPDRVSTDTQYF,TGTGCCAGCTCACCAGACAGGGTCAGCACAGATACGCAGTATTTT
.,TRBD2,TRBV9,16,TRBJ2-1,CASSVGTPGGYNEQFF,TGTGCCAGCAGCGTAGGGACTCCGGGGGGGTACAATGAGCAGTTCTTC
few,TRBD1,TRBV5-6,15,TRBJ1-2,CASSVDRGIDYGYTF,TGTGCCAGCAGCGTAGACAGGGGAATCGACTATGGCTACACCTTC
few,.,TRBV5-6,15,TRBJ1-1,CASSLDGRGKTEAFF,TGTGCCAGCAGCTTGGATGGTCGGGGGAAAACTGAAGCTTTCTTT
.,TRBD1,TRBV6-5,13,TRBJ1-1,CASRGQLNTEAFF,TGTGCCAGCAGGGGACAGTTGAACACTGAAGCTTTCTTT
.,TRBD1,TRBV19,13,TRBJ1-1,CASIQGAHTEAFF,TGTGCCAGTATTCAGGGGGCGCACACTGAAGCTTTCTTT
.,TRBD1,TRBV9,14,TRBJ1-2,CASSRDRSFLGYTF,TGTGCCAGCAGCCGGGACAGGAGTTTCTTAGGCTACACCTTC
.,.,TRBV9,16,TRBJ1-6,CASSPSGPTSNSPLHF,TGTGCCAGCAGCCCAAGTGGTCCCACCAGTAATTCACCCCTCCACTTT
.,TRBD1,TRBV6-5,12,TRBJ2-7,CASSQGAYEQYF,TGTGCCAGCAGTCAGGGGGCCTACGAGCAGTACTTC
.,.,TRBV18,13,TRBJ1-5,CASSTEGNQPQHF,TGTGCCAGCTCGACGGAGGGCAATCAGCCCCAGCATTTT
.,.,TRBV25-1,16,TRBJ1-4,CASSEAPGAGNEKLFF,TGTGCCAGCAGTGAAGCGCCAGGGGCCGGTAATGAAAAACTGTTTTTT
.,TRBD2,TRBV7-9,14,TRBJ2-2,CASRFPGGTGELFF,TGTGCCAGCAGATTCCCGGGAGGCACCGGGGAGCTGTTTTTT
.,.,TRBV7-2,14,TRBJ2-3,CASSPAGFTDTQYF,TGTGCCAGCAGCCCCGCAGGATTCACAGATACGCAGTATTTT
many,TRBD1,TRBV2,12,TRBJ1-1,CASSESDRAAFF,TGTGCCAGCAGTGAAAGCGACAGGGCTGCTTTCTTT
.,TRBD1,TRBV7-8,14,TRBJ1-6,CASSPTGGRAPLHF,TGTGCCAGCAGCCCAACAGGGGGTAGAGCACCCCTCCACTTT
.,.,TRBV9,13,TRBJ1-3,CASSVEVRDTIYF,TGTGCCAGCAGCGTAGAGGTTCGGGACACCATATATTTT
.,.,TRBV25-1,15,TRBJ1-2,CASSETTGYEDGYTF,TGTGCCAGCAGTGAAACGACAGGATACGAAGATGGCTACACCTTC
.,TRBD2,TRBV25-1,14,TRBJ2-1,CASSESGLAGKAFF,TGTGCCAGCAGTGAATCAGGACTAGCCGGTAAGGCGTTCTTC
.,TRBD1,TRBV7-2,15,TRBJ1-2,CASSSGQGGGYGYTF,TGTGCCAGCAGCTCGGGACAGGGGGGAGGCTATGGCTACACCTTC
few,TRBD1,TRBV7-9,15,TRBJ2-2,CASSPPRQGAGELFF,TGTGCCAGCAGCCCCCCCCGACAGGGGGCCGGGGAGCTGTTTTTT
.,.,TRBV18,13,TRBJ2-5,CASSEGVQETQYF,TGTGCCAGCTCAGAGGGAGTTCAAGAGACCCAGTACTTC
.,.,TRBV15,13,TRBJ2-5,CATSSGGQRTQYF,TGTGCCACCAGCAGTGGAGGGCAGCGGACCCAGTACTTC
.,TRBD1,TRBV5-1,14,TRBJ2-7,CASSYGQGAPEQYF,TGCGCCAGCAGCTACGGACAGGGGGCTCCCGAGCAGTACTTC
few,TRBD1,TRBV7-2,17,TRBJ1-4,CASSRGTGDATNEKLFF,TGTGCCAGCAGCCGCGGGACAGGAGACGCAACTAATGAAAAACTGTTTTTT
once,TRBD2,TRBV18,14,TRBJ2-5,CASSPAGGQETQYF,TGTGCCAGCTCACCAGCGGGGGGACAAGAGACCCAGTACTTC
once,TRBD2,TRBV7-2,16,TRBJ2-5,CASSFGLAGGQETQYF,TGTGCCAGCAGCTTCGGTCTAGCGGGGGGGCAAGAGACCCAGTACTTC
.,TRBD2,TRBV7-2,15,TRBJ2-6,CASSRGSSGANVLTF,TGTGCCAGCAGCCGCGGGAGCTCTGGGGCCAACGTCCTGACTTTC
.,TRBD1,TRBV5-1,14,TRBJ2-7,CASSSWTGSYEQYF,TGCGCCAGCAGCTCGTGGACAGGGTCTTACGAGCAGTACTTC
.,.,TRBV27,13,TRBJ2-7,CASSSLIQAWQYF,TGTGCCAGCAGTTCATTGATCCAGGCATGGCAGTACTTC
few,.,TRBV5-8,15,TRBJ2-1,CASSLGLAEYNEQFF,TGTGCCAGCAGCTTGGGATTAGCTGAATACAATGAGCAGTTCTTC